The clone carrying this T cell receptor (beta chain) was counted between two and nine times. What it binds is not known. By quantitative 5'-RACE with molecular barcodes, the TCR beta libraries were made. TCRdb re-derived calls from the 5' RACE reads in MiXCR, one entry per CDR3 protein. The sample shows 250,000 to 400,000 distinct CDR3 sequences, under 14% of them seen only once. The sample belongs to a study of CD8 T cells in ankylosing spondylitis. The CDR3 is 17 residues long. Germline lookup yields CDR1 SGHAT and CDR2 FQNNGV. The V gene lost 0 bases and the J gene lost 1 base, with 12 bases spanning the gap. Study outcomes and limitations: Clones tied to disease were said to be significantly enriched in matched ankylosing spondylitis synovial fluid. Disease-linked clones proved CD8+ and comparatively uncommon in peripheral blood.

The J gene is TRBJ2-2, the V gene TRBV11-2; D call uncertain. Sequenced material: blood, either unsorted or a sorted T cell fraction (not recorded which). The sequence was obtained from a female donor with ankylosing spondylitis or in good health (not recorded which). The CDR3 DNA sequence: TGTGCCAGCAGCTTAGATTGGGCTACTCGGAACACCGGGGAGCTGTTTTTT. As protein: CASSLDWATRNTGELFF. The full variable domain, with the rest looked up from reference TRBV11-2 and TRBJ2-2, is EAGVAQSPRYKIIEKRQSVAFWCNPISGHATLYWYQQILGQGPKLLIQFQNNGVVDDSQLPKDRFSAERLKGVDSTLKIQPAKLEDSAVYLCASSLDWATRNTGELFFGEGSRLTVL.